This record covers a single T cell receptor beta chain. Its antigen is currently not known. Per-nucleotide qualities are absent, and no much larger clonotype sits a single base away. The data belong to a study of human T cells and chemical hapten exposure (dated by TCRdb to about 2021). About the study as a whole: For sensitization, 2% DPC in acetone was applied to a roughly 2 cm by roughly 2 cm area of upper inner arm skin. Throughout the study period of roughly 24 weeks, patients also received therapeutic DPC doses to the scalp every week. Patch testing on the upper back used Finn chambers containing 0.01% DPC, with scoring done after 6 days according to International Contact Dermatitis Research Group standards. Alopecia areata with under or over 50% scalp involvement, alopecia totalis and alopecia universalis were represented in the patient cohort, which was mostly female. The libraries were sequenced as a pool, and the TCR yield per sample differed mostly because of small variations in library volumes within the pool. Peripheral blood TCR repertoire changes were tracked in vivo in alopecia patients during primary and secondary sensitization to the hapten diphenylcyclopropenone (DPC). Blood samples were taken from patients before sensitization (week 0) and at 2, 6 and about 24 weeks after DPC sensitization. Approximately 28 alopecia patients gave blood for TCR sequencing at one to four time points (pre-sensitization, 2, 6 and 24 weeks). Study-wide conclusions, independent of this receptor: Patch test score was positively correlated with the number of PT1 expanded TCRs, with significance at thresholds 8, 16 and 32 but not at 4. No change with DPC sensitization was found in the number of TCRs above 1 in 1000 frequency, and no evidence of global repertoire structure alterations was found. Because every patient had alopecia, a presumed autoimmune disease, the patients' immune response might differ from that of healthy individuals. Significantly more large CDR3 similarity clusters were formed by expanded TCRs than by pre-sensitization or healthy control sets, consistent with antigen-driven responses. Repeated subsampling changed both the strength of the expansion versus patch-test correlation and the threshold at which the correlation became significant.

During library preparation, unique molecular identifiers were attached to individual cDNA molecules so that TCRs could be counted quantitatively and reproducibly. For every blood RNA sample, sequencing covered both the TCR alpha and TCR beta chains. In the authors' own workflow: A median of about 87,000 TCRs per sample was observed, with a range of roughly 23,224 to 750,000. V, J and CDR3 annotation of the TCR reads was performed with the Decombinator software suite. For the PS versus PT1 abundance plots, all samples were subsampled to the same number of TCRs (28,000). TCRs were defined as expanded if absent before sensitization and observed at least eight times at the 2-week time point. TCRdb passed the public sequencing reads through fastp at Q25 and MiXCR, retaining productive beta sequences. Duplicate CDR3 protein sequences are folded into a single record with the most common DNA and genes. Clone size and V and J calls follow TCRdb, not the original study. For this sample the table gives 4,000 to 5,000 distinct CDR3 sequences, of which more than 40% were detected only once. The ten most abundant clones make up under 4% of the sample.

The sample's treatment or condition, from its label and the paper: therapeutic diphenylcyclopropenone sensitization with weekly scalp DPC. At every patch-test visit, the blood draw took place before the patch test was put on. Eligible patients were aged 18 to 70, diagnosed with alopecia, deemed suitable for DPC therapy, and excluded if pregnant. Unfractionated whole blood was collected in Tempus Blood RNA tubes, and total RNA was extracted from that blood. The input for sequencing was whole blood, taken before DPC sensitization or 2, 6, or about 24 weeks after (not recorded which). The source is an adult with alopecia areata. Some clones in this sample may be carry-over from other donors' samples. This table probably holds off-target reads from a library built for another chain.

The CDR3 protein is CATSGGTAYNEQFF. The sequenced DNA: TGTGCCACCAGTGGCGGGACAGCCTACAATGAGCAGTTCTTC. The chain was built from TRBV24-1 and TRBJ2-1; TRBD1 is perhaps the D gene, given 7 matching bases. From the cysteine through the phenylalanine, the CDR3 covers 14 amino acids. The only DNA kept is the CDR3, 42 bases in frame from the first base. From a lookup of the germline V gene, CDR1 and CDR2 are KGHDR and SFDVKD. Trimming removed 5 bases from V and 2 bases from J, leaving 9 bases between the germline ends.